The 16 T cell receptor beta chains reported below all come from one sample, sequenced in a study of T cell responses to AZD1222 COVID-19 vaccine. TCRdb's table, derived via immunoSEQ multiplex PCR, lists solely in-frame clones and lacks some. The table has tens of thousands of clones, 80% seen once. The sequencing here drew on peripheral blood, taken on day 0 of AZD1222 vaccination. The receptors originated from an adult in good health.

This clone was detected only once. The chain uses TRBV29-1 and TRBJ2-1; 12 bases fit TRBD2. The length of the CDR3 is 16 residues. The J segment lost 8 bases and the V segment lost 3 bases, leaving 11 bases of the junction unmatched. CDR1 is SQVTM, CDR2 ANQGSEA, per germline. CDR3 protein: CSVDSASGRALDEQFF. The CDR3 DNA reads TGCAGCGTTGACTCGGCTAGCGGGAGGGCCCTGGATGAGCAGTTCTTC.

This chain uses TRBV12-3 or TRBV12-4 with TRBJ2-5; 7 bases are shared with TRBD1. The CDR3 contains 13 residues. J lost 5 bases, V lost 4 bases, and 4 bases had no gene match. The CDR3 sequence is CASSSTGPETQYF. The CDR3 nucleotides read TGTGCCAGCAGTTCGACAGGGCCGGAGACCCAGTACTTC.

The table lists this clone with a few counts. J is TRBJ1-5 and V is TRBV4-2; the D is unclear. V lost 0 bases to trimming and J lost 3 bases, with 9 bases between them. CDR1 LGHNA and CDR2 YNFKEQ come from the germline V gene. This CDR3 region has 15 residues. CDR3 DNA: TGTGCCAGCAGCCAAGATAACGGTAACAATCAGCCCCAGCATTTT. Amino acid sequence: CASSQDNGNNQPQHF.

The gene calls are TRBV7-9 and TRBJ2-2, with 7 positions matching TRBD1. Germline V CDR1 and CDR2: SEHNR, FQNEAQ (reference sequence). This CDR3 spans 15 amino acids. With V trimmed by 6 bases and J by 6 bases, 10 bases remained unmatched. The CDR3 protein is CASRLTGTAPGELFF. Here the CDR3 DNA reads TGTGCCAGCAGGCTGACCGGGACAGCCCCCGGGGAGCTGTTTTTT.

V usage is TRBV5-1 and J usage is TRBJ1-1; D ambiguous. Germline CDR1 reads SGHRS; CDR2 reads YFSETQ. The CDR3 is 14 amino acids. Trimming removed 4 bases at V and 0 bases at J, with 10 bases between. CDR3 in DNA: TGCGCCAGCAGCGATAAGGTCATGAACACTGAAGCTTTCTTT. Translated, it gives CASSDKVMNTEAFF.

The rearrangement links TRBV6-5 to TRBJ1-5, with D possibly being TRBD1 (6 bases). The CDR3 totals 13 residues. Trimming removed 11 bases from V and 3 bases from J, with 14 bases in between. Germline values: CDR1 MNHEY, CDR2 SVGAGI. This CDR3 is CAAKGGINQPQHF. CDR3 coding DNA: TGTGCCGCCAAGGGGGGGATCAATCAGCCCCAGCATTTT.

This clone was counted a single time. V is TRBV6-1 and J is TRBJ1-5; no clear D. The CDR3 extends over 16 amino acids. The V and J ends lost 1 base and 6 bases respectively, with 16 bases between them. CDR1 MNHNS and CDR2 SASEGT come from the germline V gene. CDR3 sequence: CASSEEWVAALQPQHF. CDR3 DNA: TGTGCCAGCAGTGAAGAGTGGGTGGCAGCGCTTCAGCCCCAGCATTTT.

V gene TRBV14 combines with J gene TRBJ2-5; no clear D gene. The CDR3 loop spans 15 amino acids. Per germline, CDR1 SGHDN and CDR2 FVKESK. V lost 0 bases and J lost 4, with 12 bases in between. Here the CDR3 DNA reads TGTGCCAGCAGCCAAGATACAGCGCTTGGAGAGACCCAGTACTTC. Its translation: CASSQDTALGETQYF.

The CDR3 reads CASRIQGADTEAFF. In DNA form, the CDR3 reads TGTGCCAGCAGGATACAGGGGGCCGACACTGAAGCTTTCTTT. The V gene is TRBV2, the J gene TRBJ1-1, with TRBD1 identical over 9 bases. The germline CDR1 and CDR2 sequences are SNHLY and FYNNEI. V lost 6 bases to trimming and J lost 3 bases; unmatched junction nucleotides: 5. CDR3 size: 14 residues. Supplemented by reference TRBV2 and TRBJ1-1, the full variable domain reads EPEVTQTPSHQVTQMGQEVILRCVPISNHLYFYWYRQILGQKVEFLVSFYNNEISEKSEIFDDQFSVERPDGSNFTLKIRSTKLEDSAMYFCASRIQGADTEAFFGQGTRLTVV.

This clone has just a few counts. The V and J genes are TRBV7-9 and TRBJ2-7, with D tentatively TRBD1 (6 bases). V was pared by 5 bases and J by 1 base, with 21 bases between. The germline CDR1 and CDR2 sequences are SEHNR and FQNEAQ (reference sequence). This CDR3 spans 17 amino acids. The CDR3 reads CASSPTGIRDTSYEQYF. The CDR3, as DNA: TGTGCCAGCAGCCCAACTGGGATCCGGGACACGTCCTACGAGCAGTACTTC.

This rearrangement joins TRBV19 to TRBJ2-6; 7 nucleotides align to TRBD1. Per the germline V gene, CDR1 is LNHDA and CDR2 is SQIVND (reference sequence). V was pared by 7 bases and J by 4 bases, with 7 bases of the junction left unmatched. The CDR3 extends over 15 amino acids. For the CDR3, the DNA is TGTGCCAGTACCCACACAGGGGACGGGGCCAACGTCCTGACTTTC. Translated: CASTHTGDGANVLTF.

This CDR3 is CASSQVDRAEQYF. CDR3 nucleotide sequence: TGTGCCAGCAGCCAAGTGGACAGGGCCGAGCAGTACTTC. The chain joins TRBV14 to TRBJ2-7; 8 positions agree with TRBD1. V trimming: 1 base; J trimming: 6 bases; junction bases outside the gene matches: 2. Germline CDR1 SGHDN, CDR2 FVKESK. CDR3 size: 13 residues.

The chain carries TRBV18 and TRBJ1-2; TRBD1 aligns across 7 bases. The germline V gene encodes CDR1 KGHSH and CDR2 LQKENI. J gave up 4 bases and V 3 bases, and 5 bases lay outside the gene matches. The CDR3 is 14 residues long. Here the CDR3 DNA reads TGTGCCAGCTCACCGTGGGACAGCCCCTATGGCTACACCTTC. Its translation: CASSPWDSPYGYTF.

The V and J genes are TRBV7-2 and TRBJ2-7; D is ambiguous. The ends were cut back, 3 bases at V and 5 bases at J, with 8 bases in the middle. The CDR3 consists of 12 residues. Germline values: CDR1 SGHTA, CDR2 FQGNSA. Here the CDR3 DNA reads TGTGCCAGCAGCTTGACCCGGGACGAGCAGTACTTC. Translating gives CASSLTRDEQYF. The full variable domain, its missing parts supplied by reference TRBV7-2 and TRBJ2-7, is GAGVSQSPSNKVTEKGKDVELRCDPISGHTALYWYRQSLGQGLEFLIYFQGNSAPDKSGLPSDRFSAERTGGSVSTLTIQRTQQEDSAVYLCASSLTRDEQYFGPGTRLTVT.

This chain connects TRBV30 to TRBJ1-3; no clear D. The germline V gene has CDR1 GTSNPN and CDR2 SVGIG (reference sequence). Trimming removed 0 bases from V and 8 bases from J, with 14 bases in between. The CDR3 sequence is 14 residues long. CDR3 in DNA: TGTGCCTGGAGTGTAAAAGCAGGAGGCGACACCATATATTTT. Amino acid sequence: CAWSVKAGGDTIYF.

V usage is TRBV18 and J usage is TRBJ1-5, with D unclear. V lost 0 bases to trimming and J lost 0 bases, with 6 bases between them. This CDR3 spans 15 amino acids. The germline V gene encodes CDR1 KGHSH and CDR2 LQKENI. The CDR3 DNA sequence: TGTGCCAGCTCACCACCGGCATCTAGCAATCAGCCCCAGCATTTT. This codes for CASSPPASSNQPQHF.